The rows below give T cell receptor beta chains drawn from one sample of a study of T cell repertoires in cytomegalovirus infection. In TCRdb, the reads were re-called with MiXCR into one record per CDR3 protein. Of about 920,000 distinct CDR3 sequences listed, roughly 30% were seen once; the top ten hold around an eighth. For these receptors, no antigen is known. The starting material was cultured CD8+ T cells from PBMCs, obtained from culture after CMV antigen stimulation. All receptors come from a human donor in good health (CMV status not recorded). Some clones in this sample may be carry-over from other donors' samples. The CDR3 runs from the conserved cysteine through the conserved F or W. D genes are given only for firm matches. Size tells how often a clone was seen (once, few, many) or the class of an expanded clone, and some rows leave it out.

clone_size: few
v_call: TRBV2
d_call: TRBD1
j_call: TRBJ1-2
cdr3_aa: CASSDRGTETNYGYTF
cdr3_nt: TGTGCCAGCAGTGATCGGGGGACAGAGACTAACTATGGCTACACCTTC

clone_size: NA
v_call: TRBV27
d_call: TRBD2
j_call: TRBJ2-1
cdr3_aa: CASSLSIPSGGEYNEQFF
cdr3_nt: TGTGCCAGCAGTTTATCGATCCCTAGCGGGGGGGAATACAATGAGCAGTTCTTC

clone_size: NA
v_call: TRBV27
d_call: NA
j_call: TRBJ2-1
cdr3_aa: CASSLSLRGEQFF
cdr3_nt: TGTGCCAGCAGTTTATCTCTACGGGGAGAGCAGTTCTTC

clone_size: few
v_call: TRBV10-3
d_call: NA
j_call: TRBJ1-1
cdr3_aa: CAISGGGGDTEAFF
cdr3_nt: TGTGCCATCAGTGGAGGAGGGGGGGACACTGAAGCTTTCTTT

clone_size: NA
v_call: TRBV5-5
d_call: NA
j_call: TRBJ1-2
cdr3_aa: CASSSRPEIYGYTF
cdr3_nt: TGTGCCAGCAGCTCCAGGCCCGAAATCTATGGCTACACCTTC

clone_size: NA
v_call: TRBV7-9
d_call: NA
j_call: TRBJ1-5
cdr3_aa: CASSATEVQPQHF
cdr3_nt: TGTGCCAGCAGCGCTACAGAGGTTCAGCCCCAGCATTTT

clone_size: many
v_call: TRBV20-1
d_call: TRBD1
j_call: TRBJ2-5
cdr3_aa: CSARSSRDRGQETQYF
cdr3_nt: TGCAGTGCTAGATCCTCCCGGGACAGGGGGCAAGAGACCCAGTACTTC

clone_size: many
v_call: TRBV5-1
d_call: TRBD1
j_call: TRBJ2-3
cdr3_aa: CASSLGQGADTQYF
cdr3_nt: TGTGCCAGCAGCTTAGGACAGGGGGCGGATACGCAGTATTTT

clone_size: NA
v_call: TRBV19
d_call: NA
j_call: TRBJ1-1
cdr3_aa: CATLGSEAFF
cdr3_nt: TGTGCCACCCTCGGGTCCGAAGCTTTCTTT

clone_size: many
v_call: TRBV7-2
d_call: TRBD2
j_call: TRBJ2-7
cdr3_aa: CASSLTRGVSFEQYF
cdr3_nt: TGTGCCAGCAGCTTAACGCGGGGGGTTTCCTTCGAGCAGTACTTC

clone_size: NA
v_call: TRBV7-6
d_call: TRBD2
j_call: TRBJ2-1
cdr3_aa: CASSFIPGLAGLSYNEQFF
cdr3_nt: TGTGCCAGCAGCTTTATCCCGGGACTAGCGGGGCTCTCCTACAATGAGCAGTTCTTC

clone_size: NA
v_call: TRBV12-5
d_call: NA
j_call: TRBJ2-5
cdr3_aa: CASGFSTGAHQETQYF
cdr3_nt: TGTGCTAGTGGTTTTAGCACGGGCGCCCACCAAGAGACCCAGTACTTC

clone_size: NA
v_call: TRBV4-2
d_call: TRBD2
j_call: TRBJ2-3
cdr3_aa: CASRGADGGGVEDTQYF
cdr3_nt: TGTGCCAGCAGGGGGGCTGATGGCGGGGGGGTCGAAGATACGCAGTATTTT

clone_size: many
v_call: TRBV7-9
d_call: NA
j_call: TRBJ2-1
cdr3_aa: CASSLGDRGTYNEQFF
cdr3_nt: TGTGCCAGCAGCTTAGGGGACCGAGGGACCTACAATGAGCAGTTCTTC

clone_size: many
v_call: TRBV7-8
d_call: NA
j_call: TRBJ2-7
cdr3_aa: CASSPGYEQYF
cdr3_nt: TGTGCCAGCAGCCCGGGCTACGAGCAGTACTTC

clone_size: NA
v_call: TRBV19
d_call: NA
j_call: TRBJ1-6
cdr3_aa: CASTLGGVNSPLHF
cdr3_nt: TGTGCCAGTACCTTGGGAGGGGTCAACTCACCCCTCCACTTT

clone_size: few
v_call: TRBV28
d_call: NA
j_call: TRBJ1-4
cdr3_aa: CASSLGRVREKLFF
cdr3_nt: TGTGCCAGCAGTTTAGGAAGGGTACGAGAAAAACTGTTTTTT

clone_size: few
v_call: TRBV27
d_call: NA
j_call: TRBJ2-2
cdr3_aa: CASSRSEELFF
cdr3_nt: TGTGCCAGCTCCCGGTCGGAGGAGCTGTTTTTT

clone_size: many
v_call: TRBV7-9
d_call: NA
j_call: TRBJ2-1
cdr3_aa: CASSSPERNEQFF
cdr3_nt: TGTGCCAGCAGCAGCCCGGAGCGGAATGAGCAGTTCTTC

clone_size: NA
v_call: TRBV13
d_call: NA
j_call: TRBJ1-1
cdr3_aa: CANSLWGGIPPEAFF
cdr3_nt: TGTGCCAACAGCTTATGGGGGGGGATTCCTCCTGAAGCTTTCTTT

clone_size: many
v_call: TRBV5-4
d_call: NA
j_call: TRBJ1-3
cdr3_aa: CASSLEGGALSGNTIYF
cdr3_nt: TGTGCCAGCAGCTTGGAGGGGGGGGCCCTCTCTGGAAACACCATATATTTT

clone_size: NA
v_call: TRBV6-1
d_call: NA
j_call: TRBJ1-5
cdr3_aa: CASSDGYTQPQHF
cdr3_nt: TGTGCCAGCAGTGACGGGTACACGCAGCCCCAGCATTTT

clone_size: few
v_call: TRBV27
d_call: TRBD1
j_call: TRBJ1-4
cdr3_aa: CASSPRDRGSRGEKLFF
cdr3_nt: TGTGCCAGCAGTCCTCGGGACAGGGGGTCTCGGGGTGAAAAACTGTTTTTT

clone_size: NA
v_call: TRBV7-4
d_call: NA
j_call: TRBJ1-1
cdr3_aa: CASSLKTPFF
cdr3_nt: TGTGCCAGCAGCTTAAAGACTCCTTTCTTT

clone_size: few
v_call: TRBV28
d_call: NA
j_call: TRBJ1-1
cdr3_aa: CASSYTPGLTRGAFF
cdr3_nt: TGTGCCAGCAGCTATACCCCGGGACTGACGAGAGGAGCTTTCTTT

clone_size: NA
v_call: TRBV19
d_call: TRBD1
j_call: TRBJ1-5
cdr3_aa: CASSILGGTGGGWGNQPQHF
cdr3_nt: TGTGCCAGTAGTATCCTTGGGGGGACAGGGGGCGGTTGGGGCAATCAGCCCCAGCATTTT

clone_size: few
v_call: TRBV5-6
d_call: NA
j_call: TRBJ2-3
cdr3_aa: CASSFSPRDSFLDTQYF
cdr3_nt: TGTGCCAGCAGCTTCAGTCCCAGAGACAGCTTCTTAGATACGCAGTATTTT